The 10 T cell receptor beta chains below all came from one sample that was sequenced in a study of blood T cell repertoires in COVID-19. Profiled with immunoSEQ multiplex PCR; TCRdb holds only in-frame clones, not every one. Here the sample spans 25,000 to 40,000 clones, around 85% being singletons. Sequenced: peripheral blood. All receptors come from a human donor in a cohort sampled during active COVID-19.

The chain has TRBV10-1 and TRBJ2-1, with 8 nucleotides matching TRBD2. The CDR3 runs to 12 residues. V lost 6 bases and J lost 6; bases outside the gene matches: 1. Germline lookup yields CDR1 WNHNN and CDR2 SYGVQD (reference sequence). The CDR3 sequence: CASSSGSNEQFF. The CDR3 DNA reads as TGCGCCAGCAGCAGCGGGAGCAATGAGCAGTTCTTC.

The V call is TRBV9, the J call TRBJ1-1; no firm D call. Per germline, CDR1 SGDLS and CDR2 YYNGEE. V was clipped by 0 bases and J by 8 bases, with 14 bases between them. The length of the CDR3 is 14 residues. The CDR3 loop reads CASSVAGRSEEAFF. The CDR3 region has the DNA TGTGCCAGCAGCGTAGCTGGCAGGTCCGAAGAAGCTTTCTTT.

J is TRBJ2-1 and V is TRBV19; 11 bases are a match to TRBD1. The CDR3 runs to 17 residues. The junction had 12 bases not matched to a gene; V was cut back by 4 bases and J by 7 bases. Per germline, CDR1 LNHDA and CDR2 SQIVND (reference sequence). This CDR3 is CASSTQPLRDRGNEQFF. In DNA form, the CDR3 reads TGTGCCAGTAGTACCCAGCCTCTCCGGGACAGGGGGAATGAGCAGTTCTTC. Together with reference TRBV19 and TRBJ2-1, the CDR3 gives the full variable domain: DGGITQSPKYLFRKEGQNVTLSCEQNLNHDAMYWYRQDPGQGLRLIYYSQIVNDFQKGDIAEGYSVSREKKESFPLTVTSAQKNPTAFYLCASSTQPLRDRGNEQFFGPGTRLTVL.

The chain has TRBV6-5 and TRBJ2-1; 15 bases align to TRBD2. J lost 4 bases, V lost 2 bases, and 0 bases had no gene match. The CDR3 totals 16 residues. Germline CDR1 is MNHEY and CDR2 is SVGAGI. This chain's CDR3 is CASSYGLAGGYNEQFF. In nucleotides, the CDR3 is TGTGCCAGCAGTTACGGACTAGCGGGAGGGTACAATGAGCAGTTCTTC.

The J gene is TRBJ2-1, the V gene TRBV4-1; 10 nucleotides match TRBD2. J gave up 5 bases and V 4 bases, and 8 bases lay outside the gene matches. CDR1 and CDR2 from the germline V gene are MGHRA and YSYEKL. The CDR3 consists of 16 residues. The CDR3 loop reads CASSLYSSGGDNEQFF. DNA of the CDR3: TGCGCCAGCAGCCTCTACTCTAGCGGGGGTGACAATGAGCAGTTCTTC.

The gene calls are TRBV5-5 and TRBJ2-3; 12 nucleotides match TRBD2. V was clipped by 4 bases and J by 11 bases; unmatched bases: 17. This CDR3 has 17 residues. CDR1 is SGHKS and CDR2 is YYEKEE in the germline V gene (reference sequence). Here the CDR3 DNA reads TGTGCCAGCAGCCCCCGCCCCGGGACTAGCGGGTTCTGGGAGCAGTATTTT. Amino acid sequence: CASSPRPGTSGFWEQYF.

CDR3 sequence (DNA): TGCGCCAGCAGCTTGGCCGCTAGCGGGATCTACAATGAGCAGTTCTTC. Translating it yields CASSLAASGIYNEQFF. The chain carries TRBV5-1 and TRBJ2-1; 9 nucleotides align to TRBD2. The junction had 4 bases not matched to a gene; V was cut back by 0 bases and J by 3 bases. There are 16 residues in the CDR3. CDR1 and CDR2 from the germline V gene are SGHRS and YFSETQ.

The CDR3 sequence is CASSPPGGKETQYF. The DNA of the CDR3 is TGTGCCAGCTCTCCCCCCGGGGGGAAAGAGACCCAGTACTTC. This rearrangement joins TRBV18 to TRBJ2-5, with TRBD2 identical over 7 bases. V lost 6 bases, J lost 3 bases, and 7 bases stayed unmatched. The germline V gene encodes CDR1 KGHSH and CDR2 LQKENI. The CDR3 extends over 14 amino acids. Complete variable domain (other parts from reference TRBV18 and TRBJ2-5): NAGVMQNPRHLVRRRGQEARLRCSPMKGHSHVYWYRQLPEEGLKFMVYLQKENIIDESGMPKERFSAEFPKEGPSILRIQQVVRGDSAAYFCASSPPGGKETQYFGPGTRLLVL.

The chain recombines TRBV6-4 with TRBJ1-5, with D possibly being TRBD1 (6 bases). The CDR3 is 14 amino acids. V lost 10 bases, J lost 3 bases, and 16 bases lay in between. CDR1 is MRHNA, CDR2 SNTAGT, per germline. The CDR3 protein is CATKHRENNQPQHF. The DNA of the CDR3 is TGTGCCACCAAACACAGGGAAAACAATCAGCCCCAGCATTTT.

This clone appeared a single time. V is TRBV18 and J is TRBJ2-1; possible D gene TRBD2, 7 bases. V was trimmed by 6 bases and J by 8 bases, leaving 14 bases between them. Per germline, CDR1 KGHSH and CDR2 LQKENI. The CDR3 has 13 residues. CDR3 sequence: CASSTPGGDEQFF. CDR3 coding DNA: TGTGCCAGCTCTACTCCGGGGGGCGATGAGCAGTTCTTC.